This T cell receptor beta chain came from a study of regulatory T cells in long-lasting Graves disease. Study results and limitations: Whereas new patients shared about a thousand public clonotypes, persistent patients shared more, at about 2,700.

Relying on iRepertoire HTBI primers and Arm-PCR of CDR3 regions, the team built TCR beta libraries. One entry per CDR3 protein results from TCRdb running MiXCR on the multiplex PCR reads. The profile covers 550,000 to 650,000 distinct CDR3 sequences, with roughly a sixth appearing a single time and around 12% taken by the ten largest. Time point defined: newly diagnosed GD, antithyroid drugs for less than 3 months. Preparation of the TCR library used RNA extracted from PBMCs. Investigators report Graves' disease was diagnosed under American Thyroid Association guidelines. The CDR3 extends over 16 amino acids. V shed 7 bases and J shed 7 bases, with 22 bases lying between them. In this sample, this clonotype turned up a few times. Its matching antigen is unknown. These data also formed part of another study, on T cells in Graves' hyperthyroidism and ophthalmopathy. As that report states: The model forecast ophthalmopathy, anticipating it by a median about six months before onset.

This sequence joins TRBV12-3 or TRBV12-4 and TRBJ2-2; the D gene is possibly TRBD2 (7 bases). Material: peripheral blood mononuclear cells (PBMCs), obtained at new diagnosis, from a patient treated with antithyroid drugs. The TCR comes from a young man with Graves disease. CDR3 nucleotide sequence: TGTGCCAGCAACCAAGGGGGGGCTAGCTTAGTCGGGGAGCTGTTTTTT. Translated: CASNQGGASLVGELFF.